The next 30 T cell receptor beta chains were all read from a single sample in a study of T cell repertoires and leukemia-associated antigens. TCRdb reprocessed the 5' RACE reads with MiXCR, giving one entry per CDR3 protein. The sample lists 7,500 to 10,000 distinct CDR3 sequences; 40% to 45% were seen once. These receptors lack a known antigen. Input material: CD3+ T cells sorted from blood and cultured. The source is a female donor in good health.

This clonotype showed up just a few times. The J gene is TRBJ2-1, the V gene TRBV12-3 or TRBV12-4, with D uncertain. CDR3 size: 13 residues. The V and J ends lost 2 bases and 5 bases respectively, with 7 bases between them. The CDR3 here is CASSLRRNNEQFF. CDR3 bases: TGTGCCAGCAGTTTAAGGCGGAACAATGAGCAGTTCTTC.

In the case of this clonotype: No DNA is shown, since the ends of the CDR3 on it are uncertain; the CDR3 is the one TCRdb lists. The rearrangement joins TRBV7-9 to TRBJ2-3; TRBD2 is taken as the D call from the table, unchecked against the DNA. The CDR3 adds up to 20 amino acids, both ends counted. CDR1 SEHNR and CDR2 FQNEAQ come from the germline V gene (reference sequence). The CDR3 reads CASSFYICSASPGGSDTQYF.

The V call is TRBV12-3 or TRBV12-4, the J call TRBJ2-7; 9 nucleotides match TRBD1. The CDR3 spans 15 residues. J was trimmed by 7 bases and V by 3 bases; bases with no gene match: 10. CDR3 loop: CASSFFTGGGEEQYF. The CDR3, as DNA: TGTGCCAGCAGTTTCTTTACAGGGGGCGGCGAAGAGCAGTACTTC.

This clonotype is deemed medium-sized. V and J are TRBV20-1 and TRBJ2-3; perhaps TRBD2 as D (5 bases). Germline V gene lookup returns CDR1 DFQATT and CDR2 SNEGSKA (reference sequence). The CDR3 sequence is 15 residues long. Trimming took off 0 bases at V and 0 bases at J, with 10 bases between the two ends. The CDR3 here is CSARDSGRSTDTQYF. CDR3 sequence (DNA): TGCAGTGCTAGAGATTCTGGGAGAAGCACAGATACGCAGTATTTT.

The genes are TRBV5-1 and TRBJ2-1; TRBD2 might be the D (5 bases). V was trimmed by 3 bases and J by 1 base, leaving 14 bases between them. The V gene's germline CDR1 is SGHRS and CDR2 YFSETQ. CDR3 length equals 16 residues. CDR3: CASSSVAGPSYNEQFF. In nucleotides, the CDR3 is TGCGCCAGCAGCTCGGTTGCGGGTCCTTCCTACAATGAGCAGTTCTTC. Combining the CDR3 with reference TRBV5-1 and TRBJ2-1 gives the whole variable domain KAGVTQTPRYLIKTRGQQVTLSCSPISGHRSVSWYQQTPGQGLQFLFEYFSETQRNKGNFPGRFSGRQFSNSRSEMNVSTLELGDSALYLCASSSVAGPSYNEQFFGPGTRLTVL.

This clonotype came up a few times. The chain carries TRBV29-1 and TRBJ1-1; TRBD1 might be the D (6 bases). Germline lookup yields CDR1 SQVTM and CDR2 ANQGSEA. V lost 3 bases and J lost 3, with 11 bases in between. This CDR3 comprises 13 residues. As DNA, the CDR3 is TGCAGCGTTGAGAGGGGGATCGACACTGAAGCTTTCTTT. It encodes CSVERGIDTEAFF. The full variable domain, rest sourced from reference TRBV29-1 and TRBJ1-1, is SAVISQKPSRDICQRGTSLTIQCQVDSQVTMMFWYRQQPGQSLTLIATANQGSEATYESGFVIDKFPISRPNLTFSTLTVSNMSPEDSSIYLCSVERGIDTEAFFGQGTRLTVV.

A note on this clonotype: A read error is likely, as this CDR3 ends without the conserved phenylalanine or tryptophan. The rearrangement joins TRBV7-2 to TRBJ1-6; possible D gene TRBD1, 5 bases. Germline values: CDR1 SGHTA, CDR2 FQGNSA. V was trimmed by 8 bases and J by 10 bases, leaving 18 bases between them. CDR3 length: 14 amino acids. The CDR3 DNA reads as TGTGCCAGCGGCTCCACGGGACCCACATCACCCCTCCACTCT. It is translated as CASGSTGPTSPLHS.

This clonotype was found a few times. The chain links TRBV24-1 to TRBJ2-1; 10 nucleotides agree with TRBD2. CDR3 length: 16 residues. The germline V gene has CDR1 KGHDR and CDR2 SFDVKD. The J segment lost 7 bases and the V segment lost 5 bases, leaving 10 bases of the junction unmatched. Here the CDR3 DNA reads TGTGCCACCAGTGGCCTAGCGGGAGATGACCCAAATGAGCAGTTCTTC. This codes for CATSGLAGDDPNEQFF.

The CDR3 nucleotides are TGTGCCAGCAGTTTCGGGGGAGCTGAACGTCAGTTCTTC. It codes for CASSFGGAERQFF. The chain uses TRBV12-3 or TRBV12-4 and TRBJ2-1, with a weak D call TRBD2 (6 bases). Trimming pared 3 bases from V and 13 bases from J, leaving 16 bases between. CDR3 size: 13 residues.

V gene TRBV12-3 or TRBV12-4 combines with J gene TRBJ2-1, with 10 bases lining up with TRBD2. The CDR3 extends over 16 amino acids. With 1 base clipped from V and 4 bases from J, the junction kept 4 bases outside the gene matches. Here the CDR3 reads CASSLGWTSGYNEQFF. The CDR3 coding sequence is TGTGCCAGCAGTTTAGGGTGGACTAGCGGTTACAATGAGCAGTTCTTC.

The chain has TRBV3-1 and TRBJ2-7, with 9 bases fitting TRBD2. CDR3 length: 16 residues. The trim removed 0 bases at V and 4 bases at J, leaving 7 bases unmatched. Germline lookup yields CDR1 LGHDT and CDR2 YNNKEL (reference sequence). The CDR3 nucleotides are TGTGCCAGCAGCCAAGATCGGGCGGGAGGGCGTTACGAGCAGTACTTC. Encoded protein: CASSQDRAGGRYEQYF.

V usage is TRBV5-1 and J usage is TRBJ1-2; no clear D. There are 14 residues in the CDR3. Deletions cut 3 bases from V and 8 bases from J, with 17 bases between. Per germline, CDR1 SGHRS and CDR2 YFSETQ. Here the CDR3 reads CASSSRAQTEGYTF. CDR3 nucleotides: TGCGCCAGCAGCTCACGGGCCCAAACGGAGGGCTACACCTTC.

This clonotype has just one count. The genes are TRBV27 and TRBJ1-6; TRBD1 might be the D (5 bases). The V gene's germline CDR1 is MNHEY and CDR2 SMNVEV (reference sequence). The CDR3 loop spans 14 amino acids. Between the trimmed V and J ends, which lost 3 bases and 9 bases, there was a span of 12 bases. The CDR3 DNA follows: TGTGCCAGCAGTTTCGGGGGGATCGGTTCACCCCTCCACTTT. This sequence encodes CASSFGGIGSPLHF.

This clonotype was observed a single time. One base away lies a much larger clone, so this may be a sequencing read error. The CDR3 loop is CASSLEVVSHEQYF. The DNA of the CDR3 is TGTGCCAGCAGCTTAGAAGTAGTCTCCCACGAGCAGTACTTC. The V call is TRBV7-9, the J call TRBJ2-7; no definite D call. CDR3 length: 14 residues. In germline, CDR1 is SEHNR, CDR2 FQNEAQ (reference sequence).

Concerning this clonotype itself: Compared with germline, one end of the junction differs, possibly owing to a read error. The rearrangement joins TRBV12-3 or TRBV12-4 to TRBJ2-6; D may correspond to TRBD1 or TRBD2 (5 bases each). There are 15 residues in the CDR3. The CDR3 coding sequence is TGTGCCAGCAGTTTTTCCGCCTCCGGGGCCAACGTCCCGACTTTC. This encodes CASSFSASGANVPTF.

Regarding this clonotype: One end of the junction fails to match germline, which may point to a read error. The chain links TRBV11-1 to TRBJ2-3; 11 bases map to TRBD2. The CDR3 runs 19 residues. Germline V gene data show CDR1 as SGHAT and CDR2 as FQDESV (reference sequence). CDR3 sequence reads: CAGSRRLAGMYLNIDTQYF. The CDR3 DNA sequence: TGTGCCGGCAGCAGGAGACTAGCGGGAATGTACTTAAACATAGATACGCAGTATTTT.

V usage is TRBV11-2 and J usage is TRBJ1-1; D gene ambiguous. The V end was cut by 6 bases, the J end by 2 bases, with 7 bases between. The germline CDR1 and CDR2 sequences are SGHAT and FQNNGV. The CDR3 length is 12 residues. CDR3 region: CASSYPNTEAFF. DNA of the CDR3: TGTGCCAGCAGTTACCCAAACACTGAAGCTTTCTTT.

By frequency in the sample, this clonotype is medium-sized (0.01 to 0.1%). The V call is TRBV5-1, the J call TRBJ2-7, with D maybe TRBD1 (5 bases). Germline assignment: CDR1 SGHRS and CDR2 YFSETQ. The CDR3 contains 15 residues. V was cut by 1 base and J by 3 bases, with 14 bases left in between. The CDR3 DNA is TGCGCCAGCAGCTTGTTTTCGGACAAGAGCTACGAGCAGTACTTC. This translates into CASSLFSDKSYEQYF.

This clonotype was detected only a few times. The gene calls are TRBV12-3 or TRBV12-4 and TRBJ2-2; TRBD1 or TRBD2 may be the D gene (5 bases each). Trimming cost V 7 bases and J 0 bases, with 15 bases left between them. The CDR3 sequence is 16 residues long. CDR3 amino acids: CASTLPGRTNTGELFF. As DNA, the CDR3 is TGTGCCAGCACCCTGCCGGGACGGACGAACACCGGGGAGCTGTTTTTT.

The chain links TRBV29-1 to TRBJ1-1; D is unclear. The germline gives CDR1 SQVTM, CDR2 ANQGSEA. The CDR3 is 13 amino acids. Trimming took off 5 bases at V and 11 bases at J, with 21 bases between the two ends. The CDR3 loop reads CSVSGLRAQWAFF. The CDR3 DNA is TGCAGCGTTAGCGGCCTGAGGGCCCAGTGGGCTTTCTTT.

The chain combines TRBV6-4 with TRBJ2-1; D unclear. The CDR3 has 14 residues. CDR1 MRHNA and CDR2 SNTAGT come from the germline V gene. Trimming took off 2 bases at V and 4 bases at J, with 9 bases between the two ends. CDR3: CASSDLGSYNEQFF. The CDR3 bases are TGTGCCAGCAGTGACCTAGGGTCATACAATGAGCAGTTCTTC.

The V call is TRBV12-3 or TRBV12-4, the J call TRBJ1-1, with 9 bases aligning to TRBD1. Trimming took 5 bases from V and 6 from J; bases not matched to a gene: 7. The CDR3 spans 14 residues. The CDR3 DNA reads as TGTGCCAGCAGTATACAGGGGGCGATATCTGAAGCTTTCTTT. Protein: CASSIQGAISEAFF.

V usage is TRBV20-1 and J usage is TRBJ2-3, with TRBD1 as a possible D gene (6 bases). Germline CDR1 reads DFQATT; CDR2 reads SNEGSKA (reference sequence). The germline V and J ends were trimmed by 6 bases and 0 bases, with 22 bases remaining between them. The CDR3 runs 17 residues. The CDR3 protein is CSANRGRGHRSTDTQYF. CDR3 sequence (DNA): TGCAGTGCCAATAGGGGCAGGGGCCACAGAAGCACAGATACGCAGTATTTT.

The V and J genes are TRBV29-1 and TRBJ2-2; 7 bases are shared with TRBD2. Germline V CDR1 and CDR2: SQVTM, ANQGSEA. This CDR3 comprises 14 residues. V lost 4 bases to trimming and J lost 1 base; unmatched junction nucleotides: 3. DNA of the CDR3: TGCAGCGTTGCAAAGCGGGAGAACACCGGGGAGCTGTTTTTT. This sequence encodes CSVAKRENTGELFF.

This clonotype appeared a few times. The chain has TRBV20-1 and TRBJ1-2; 7 nucleotides agree with TRBD1. The germline CDR1 and CDR2 sequences are DFQATT and SNEGSKA (reference sequence). This CDR3 has 14 amino acids. J was trimmed by 6 bases and V by 1 base; bases with no gene match: 8. CDR3 DNA: TGCAGTGCTAGAGGGCAGGGGGTTGGGGATGGCTACACCTTC. This codes for CSARGQGVGDGYTF.

This chain joins TRBV6-2 or TRBV6-3 and TRBJ2-1; TRBD1 matches at 7 bases. The germline CDR1 and CDR2 sequences are MNHEY and SVGEGT. V lost 7 bases and J lost 3; bases outside the gene matches: 6. The CDR3 totals 14 residues. DNA for the CDR3: TGTGCCAGCACCCAGGGGGTGGACTACAATGAGCAGTTCTTC. It codes for CASTQGVDYNEQFF.

This clonotype was found many times. V and J are TRBV18 and TRBJ2-7; TRBD1 matches at 8 bases. Trimming took 5 bases from V and 5 from J; bases not matched to a gene: 2. The CDR3 covers 12 residues. CDR1 is KGHSH and CDR2 is LQKENI in the germline V gene. The CDR3 DNA follows: TGTGCCAGCTCAACGACAGGGGACGAGCAGTACTTC. Protein: CASSTTGDEQYF.

The rearrangement joins TRBV5-5 to TRBJ2-1; D is uncertain. Germline CDR1 and CDR2: SGHKS and YYEKEE (reference sequence). The CDR3 runs to 11 residues. Between the trimmed V and J ends, which lost 4 bases and 9 bases, there was a span of 8 bases. This CDR3 reads CASSELGEQFF. In DNA, the CDR3 is TGTGCCAGCAGCGAATTGGGTGAGCAGTTCTTC.

In the case of this clonotype: It is unclear where the CDR3 begins or ends on the DNA, so no DNA is shown, and the CDR3 is as TCRdb lists it. The V call is TRBV21-1, the J call TRBJ2-4; the table's D call, TRBD1, has no DNA check behind it. TRBV21-1 counts as a pseudogene. The CDR3 is 16 amino acids long, termini counted. CDR3 loop: CASSKERWGLGNIQYF.

This clonotype is medium-sized within its sample. V and J are TRBV20-1 and TRBJ2-7; possibly TRBD2 for D (6 bases). From germline, CDR1 is DFQATT and CDR2 SNEGSKA (reference sequence). The V and J ends lost 3 bases and 4 bases respectively, with 10 bases between them. This CDR3 spans 12 amino acids. The DNA for the CDR3 is TGCAGTGCTAGTGGGACTTCTTACGAGCAGTACTTC. Amino acids: CSASGTSYEQYF.